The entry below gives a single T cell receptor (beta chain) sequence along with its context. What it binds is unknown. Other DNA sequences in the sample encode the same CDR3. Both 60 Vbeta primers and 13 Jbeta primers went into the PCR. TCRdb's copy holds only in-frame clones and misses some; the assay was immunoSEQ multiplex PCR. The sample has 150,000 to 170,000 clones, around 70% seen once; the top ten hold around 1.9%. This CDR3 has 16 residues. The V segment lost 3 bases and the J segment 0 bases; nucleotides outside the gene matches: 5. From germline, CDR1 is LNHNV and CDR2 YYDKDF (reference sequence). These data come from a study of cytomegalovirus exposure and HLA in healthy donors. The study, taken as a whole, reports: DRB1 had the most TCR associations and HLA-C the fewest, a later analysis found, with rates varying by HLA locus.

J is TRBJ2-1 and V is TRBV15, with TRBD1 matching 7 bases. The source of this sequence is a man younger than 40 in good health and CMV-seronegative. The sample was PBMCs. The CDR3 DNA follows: TGTGCCACCAGCAGGGACAGGTTAAGCTCCTACAATGAGCAGTTCTTC. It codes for CATSRDRLSSYNEQFF.